These T cell receptor beta chains were read from a single sample in a study of blood T cell repertoires in COVID-19. Assay: immunoSEQ multiplex PCR; the TCRdb copy retains only in-frame clones and omits some. Of about 110,000 clones detected, 84% appear once; the ten largest clones hold roughly 7%. The sample consisted of peripheral blood. These receptors all stem from a woman in her forties or fifties with acute or convalescent COVID-19. Each CDR3 is given with its conserved first and last residue. D genes are given only for firm matches. For some rows the clone size is stated as once, few or many, or as a class when expanded; others skip it.

D gene | J gene | clone size | V gene | CDR3 protein | CDR3 DNA
. | TRBJ2-2 | . | TRBV13 | CASSRTPGLMTGELFF | TGTGCCAGCAGCCGAACCCCCGGACTGATGACCGGGGAGCTGTTTTTT
. | TRBJ2-1 | . | TRBV11-3 | CASSFLRGNNEQFF | TGTGCCAGCAGCTTTCTACGAGGGAACAATGAGCAGTTCTTC
TRBD2 | TRBJ2-1 | . | TRBV7-8 | CASSLEASGGIPSNEQFF | TGTGCCAGCAGCTTAGAAGCTAGCGGGGGGATCCCTTCGAATGAGCAGTTCTTC
. | TRBJ2-5 | . | TRBV2 | CASNVLGHPRETQYF | TGTGCCAGCAACGTCTTGGGACATCCTAGGGAGACCCAGTACTTC
. | TRBJ1-5 | . | TRBV5-1 | CASSPDIDSNQPQHF | TGCGCCAGCAGCCCCGACATAGATAGCAATCAGCCCCAGCATTTT
TRBD1 | TRBJ1-2 | . | TRBV9 | CASSPRTGYGYTF | TGTGCCAGCAGCCCCCGGACAGGCTATGGCTACACCTTC
. | TRBJ2-3 | . | TRBV9 | CASSESSGLSTDTQYF | TGTGCCAGCAGCGAAAGCTCAGGGCTGAGCACAGATACGCAGTATTTT
TRBD1 | TRBJ1-5 | . | TRBV30 | CAWSDRGDNQPQHF | TGTGCCTGGAGCGACAGGGGAGACAATCAGCCCCAGCATTTT
. | TRBJ2-7 | once | TRBV6-5 | CASSFDQRQEIYEQYF | TGTGCCAGCAGTTTTGACCAACGACAGGAAATCTACGAGCAGTACTTC
TRBD1 | TRBJ2-7 | . | TRBV3-1/TRBV3-2 | CASSHGTGFYEQYF | TGTGCCAGCAGCCACGGGACAGGGTTTTACGAGCAGTACTTC
. | TRBJ2-4 | . | TRBV19 | CASSFREGKNIQYF | TGTGCCAGTAGTTTCCGGGAAGGCAAAAACATTCAGTACTTC
. | TRBJ2-1 | . | TRBV30 | CAWSVGGAGANEQFF | TGTGCCTGGAGTGTAGGTGGAGCAGGGGCCAATGAGCAGTTCTTC
TRBD2 | TRBJ2-3 | . | TRBV9 | CASSVAGGGAPTDTQYF | TGTGCCAGCAGCGTAGCCGGCGGGGGGGCCCCGACAGATACGCAGTATTTT
TRBD2 | TRBJ2-7 | . | TRBV5-1 | CASSFASGAPYEQYF | TGCGCCAGCAGCTTCGCGAGCGGGGCCCCCTACGAGCAGTACTTC
. | TRBJ1-2 | . | TRBV7-9 | CASSLTGLSNYGYTF | TGTGCCAGCAGCTTAACGGGACTTTCAAACTATGGCTACACCTTC
TRBD1 | TRBJ1-2 | . | TRBV12-5 | CASGPKNPTGALNYGYTF | TGTGCTAGTGGTCCGAAAAATCCGACAGGGGCCCTTAACTATGGCTACACCTTC
. | TRBJ1-6 | . | TRBV3-1/TRBV3-2 | CASSLLRNSPLHF | TGTGCCAGCAGCCTACTCAGGAATTCACCCCTCCACTTT
. | TRBJ1-4 | . | TRBV6-5 | CASSYSPSPANEKLFF | TGTGCCAGCAGTTACTCGCCTTCTCCGGCTAATGAAAAACTGTTTTTT
TRBD1 | TRBJ1-2 | . | TRBV2 | CASRTPLKGASSYTF | TGTGCCAGCAGGACGCCCCTGAAGGGGGCGAGTAGCTACACCTTC
TRBD2 | TRBJ2-3 | . | TRBV10-1 | CASSESPVAGASDTQYF | TGCGCCAGCAGTGAGTCCCCGGTAGCGGGGGCCTCGGATACGCAGTATTTT
. | TRBJ2-3 | . | TRBV7-9 | CASSSRISRGSTDTQYF | TGTGCCAGCAGCTCTCGGATCTCTAGGGGGAGCACAGATACGCAGTATTTT
TRBD1 | TRBJ1-2 | . | TRBV5-6 | CASTQGDQGYGYTF | TGTGCCAGCACCCAGGGGGACCAGGGATATGGCTACACCTTC
TRBD1 | TRBJ1-6 | . | TRBV30 | CAWTGGGSPLHF | TGTGCCTGGACAGGGGGCGGTTCACCCCTCCACTTT
TRBD2 | TRBJ2-5 | few | TRBV9 | CASTLSGGAPFQETQYF | TGTGCCAGCACCCTTAGCGGGGGAGCACCTTTCCAAGAGACCCAGTACTTC
. | TRBJ1-1 | many | TRBV20-1 | CSAPDTSAFF | TGCAGTGCTCCGGACACGTCGGCTTTCTTT
. | TRBJ1-2 | . | TRBV28 | CASSLYQVGYTF | TGTGCCAGCAGTTTATATCAGGTTGGCTACACCTTC
. | TRBJ2-5 | once | TRBV4-1 | CASSQDNNSGETQYF | TGCGCCAGCAGCCAAGACAATAACAGCGGAGAGACCCAGTACTTC
. | TRBJ1-1 | . | TRBV14 | CASSQDRQFTEAFF | TGTGCCAGCAGCCAAGATAGACAGTTCACTGAAGCTTTCTTT
TRBD1 | TRBJ1-2 | . | TRBV5-1 | CASSPGQGVNYGYTF | TGCGCCAGCAGCCCTGGACAGGGGGTTAACTATGGCTACACCTTC
. | TRBJ1-1 | . | TRBV5-6 | CASSLYREAFF | TGTGCCAGCAGCTTGTACAGGGAAGCTTTCTTT
. | TRBJ1-2 | . | TRBV28 | CASSWGGRVGYGYTF | TGTGCCAGCAGTTGGGGGGGGAGGGTAGGCTATGGCTACACCTTC
TRBD1 | TRBJ2-1 | . | TRBV24-1 | CATSDFNRGVVNEQFF | TGTGCCACCAGTGATTTCAACAGGGGGGTCGTCAATGAGCAGTTCTTC
TRBD2 | TRBJ2-5 | once | TRBV2 | CASSLGLAGGQETQYF | TGTGCCAGCAGTCTGGGACTAGCGGGGGGACAAGAGACCCAGTACTTC
. | TRBJ2-4 | . | TRBV25-1 | CASSEYGRRDIQYF | TGTGCCAGCAGTGAATATGGGCGGAGGGACATTCAGTACTTC
. | TRBJ2-3 | . | TRBV9 | CASSVEAGQVFITDTQYF | TGTGCCAGCAGCGTAGAAGCGGGACAGGTCTTTATCACAGATACGCAGTATTTT
TRBD1 | TRBJ2-6 | . | TRBV2 | CASTRTGYSGANVLTF | TGTGCCAGCACCAGGACAGGGTACTCTGGGGCCAACGTCCTGACTTTC